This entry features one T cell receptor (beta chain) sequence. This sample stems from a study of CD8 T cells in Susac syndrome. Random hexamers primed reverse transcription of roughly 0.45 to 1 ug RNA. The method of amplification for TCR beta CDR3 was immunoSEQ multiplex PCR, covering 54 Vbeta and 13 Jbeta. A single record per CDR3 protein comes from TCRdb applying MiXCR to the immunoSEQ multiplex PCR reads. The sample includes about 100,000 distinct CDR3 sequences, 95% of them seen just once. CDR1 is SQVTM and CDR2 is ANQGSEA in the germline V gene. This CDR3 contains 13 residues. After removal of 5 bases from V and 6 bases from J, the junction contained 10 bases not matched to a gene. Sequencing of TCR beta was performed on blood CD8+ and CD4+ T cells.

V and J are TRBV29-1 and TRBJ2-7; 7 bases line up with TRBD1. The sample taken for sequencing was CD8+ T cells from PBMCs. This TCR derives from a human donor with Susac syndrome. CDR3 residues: CSVLRQGRTEQYF. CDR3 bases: TGCAGCGTTCTTCGACAGGGTCGGACCGAGCAGTACTTC.